The 17 T cell receptor beta chains below were found in one sample sequenced in a study of blood T cell repertoires in COVID-19. Using immunoSEQ multiplex PCR, the repertoire was profiled, and TCRdb retains in-frame clones only, with some absent. The sample shows roughly 200,000 clones, 65% to 85% of them seen only once. Sequenced input: peripheral blood. The receptors originated from a man in his fifties or sixties with active or convalescent COVID-19.

This clone appeared a single time. The chain's CDR3 is CASSFSLAGGQETQYF. The CDR3 DNA is TGTGCCAGCAGCTTTTCCCTAGCGGGGGGGCAAGAGACCCAGTACTTC. The rearrangement uses TRBV7-2 and TRBJ2-5, with 12 bases matching TRBD2. Trimming removed 3 bases from V and 2 bases from J; junction bases left unmatched: 4. The CDR3 totals 16 residues. Germline V gene sequence: CDR1 SGHTA, CDR2 FQGNSA. The full variable domain, completed using reference TRBV7-2 and TRBJ2-5, is GAGVSQSPSNKVTEKGKDVELRCDPISGHTALYWYRQSLGQGLEFLIYFQGNSAPDKSGLPSDRFSAERTGGSVSTLTIQRTQQEDSAVYLCASSFSLAGGQETQYFGPGTRLLVL.

V gene TRBV3-1 (or the pseudogene TRBV3-2) combines with J gene TRBJ2-3, with 8 bases aligning to TRBD1. There are 13 residues in the CDR3. V gave up 11 bases and J gave up 5 bases; unmatched junction bases: 9. CDR1 and CDR2 from the germline V gene are LGHDT and YNNKEL (reference sequence). The CDR3 reads CAAGGRREDTQYF. The DNA for the CDR3 is TGTGCCGCAGGGGGCCGGCGTGAAGATACGCAGTATTTT.

V usage is TRBV27 and J usage is TRBJ1-5, with D perhaps TRBD1 (6 bases). The CDR3 consists of 19 residues. V was pared by 3 bases and J by 1 base, with 22 bases between. Germline V gene lookup returns CDR1 MNHEY and CDR2 SMNVEV (reference sequence). CDR3 nucleotides: TGTGCCAGCAGTTTGGCCCCCCCTACAGGGCTCGCGAGCAATCAGCCCCAGCATTTT. It specifies CASSLAPPTGLASNQPQHF.

V gene TRBV25-1 combines with J gene TRBJ2-2, with D possibly matching TRBD2 (5 bases). The germline V and J ends were trimmed by 6 bases and 2 bases, with 10 bases remaining between them. Germline-derived CDR1 and CDR2 are MGHDK and SYGVNS. The CDR3 length is 14 residues. The CDR3 protein is CASRASSNTGELFF. The CDR3 DNA reads as TGTGCCAGCAGGGCCTCTAGCAACACCGGGGAGCTGTTTTTT.

The chain has TRBV6-4 and TRBJ2-5; D is undetermined. The CDR3 contains 14 residues. The germline V and J ends were trimmed by 2 bases and 2 bases, with 9 bases remaining between them. Germline assignment: CDR1 MRHNA and CDR2 SNTAGT. Here the CDR3 DNA reads TGTGCCAGCAGTGACAACGGTGTTCAAGAGACCCAGTACTTC. Translated, it gives CASSDNGVQETQYF.

Note on this clone: At one end, the junction sequence differs from germline, possibly due to a read error. The chain has TRBV9 and TRBJ2-6, with a tentative D call TRBD2 (5 bases). Per the germline V gene, CDR1 is SGDLS and CDR2 is YYNGEE. This CDR3 has 16 amino acids. CDR3 sequence (DNA): TGTGCCAGCACCGTAGAGAGGGTCTCTGGGGCCAACGTCCTGACTTTC. The encoded protein is CASTVERVSGANVLTF.

The chain carries TRBV4-1 and TRBJ1-4; TRBD1 matches at 7 bases. The CDR3 has 16 residues. From germline, CDR1 is MGHRA and CDR2 YSYEKL. Trimming took 4 bases from V and 4 from J; bases not matched to a gene: 9. This CDR3 reads CASSRMRQGHNEKLFF. The CDR3 coding sequence is TGCGCCAGCAGCCGTATGAGACAGGGCCATAATGAAAAACTGTTTTTT.

The chain is built from TRBV6-2 or TRBV6-3 and TRBJ1-2, with unresolved D. The length of the CDR3 is 15 residues. Germline loops: CDR1 MNHEY, CDR2 SVGEGT. V was shortened by 6 bases and J by 5 bases, with 19 bases between the two germline ends. CDR3 coding DNA: TGTGCCAGCAGCGAAAGAGACGGGGATCTGTATGGCTACACCTTC. Protein sequence: CASSERDGDLYGYTF.

The chain couples TRBV6-5 to TRBJ1-2, with 9 bases aligning to TRBD1. Germline V gene lookup returns CDR1 MNHEY and CDR2 SVGAGI. This CDR3 is 14 amino acids long. Losses at the gene ends were 5 bases for V and 4 bases for J; bases not matched to a gene: 5. For the CDR3, the DNA is TGTGCCAGCAGTCGAGACAGGGGGGTCTATGGCTACACCTTC. This sequence encodes CASSRDRGVYGYTF.

The chain employs TRBV5-5 and TRBJ2-5, with 13 bases fitting TRBD2. V shed 0 bases, J shed 0 bases, and the junction held 5 bases outside the gene matches. This CDR3 comprises 18 residues. Germline V lookup: CDR1 SGHKS, CDR2 YYEKEE (reference sequence). CDR3 sequence: CASSLATSGGAYQETQYF. CDR3 nucleotide sequence: TGTGCCAGCAGCTTGGCAACTAGCGGGGGGGCGTACCAAGAGACCCAGTACTTC.

The rearrangement links TRBV30 to TRBJ1-1; D is undetermined. With 3 bases removed from V and 6 bases from J, the gap between germline ends came to 11 bases. The CDR3 extends over 12 amino acids. Per germline, CDR1 GTSNPN and CDR2 SVGIG (reference sequence). The CDR3 DNA follows: TGTGCCTGGAGATCACCATTAGCTGAAGCTTTCTTT. Residues: CAWRSPLAEAFF.

The CDR3 here is CASSLGQFNYGYTF. The CDR3 DNA reads as TGTGCCAGCAGCCTTGGACAGTTTAACTATGGCTACACCTTC. V is TRBV3-1 (or the pseudogene TRBV3-2) and J is TRBJ1-2, with D possibly matching TRBD1 (6 bases). The CDR3 is made up of 14 amino acids. Looked up from germline, CDR1 is LGHDT and CDR2 is YNNKEL (reference sequence). Trimming removed 4 bases at V and 1 base at J, with 10 bases between.

The chain couples TRBV10-1 to TRBJ1-1; D unresolved. The CDR3 length is 16 residues. The V end was cut by 0 bases, the J end by 6 bases, with 17 bases between. Germline lookup yields CDR1 WNHNN and CDR2 SYGVQD (reference sequence). In nucleotides, the CDR3 is TGCGCCAGCAGTGAGTCGAAGAGACATTGCCAGGCTGAAGCTTTCTTT. Translating it yields CASSESKRHCQAEAFF.

The rearrangement joins TRBV7-2 to TRBJ1-3; D gene ambiguous. Trimming stripped 2 bases from V and 0 bases from J, with 11 bases between. Per germline, CDR1 SGHTA and CDR2 FQGNSA. The CDR3 is 16 amino acids. This CDR3 is CASSLLGSGSGNTIYF. CDR3 DNA: TGTGCCAGCAGCTTATTAGGCAGCGGCTCTGGAAACACCATATATTTT.

This chain joins TRBV4-1 and TRBJ2-7, with a tentative D call TRBD1 (5 bases). The germline gives CDR1 MGHRA, CDR2 YSYEKL. Trimming took off 1 base at V and 2 bases at J, with 12 bases between the two ends. The CDR3 extends over 15 amino acids. The CDR3 loop is CASSQVRAETYEQYF. CDR3 nucleotides: TGCGCCAGCAGCCAAGTCAGGGCGGAGACCTACGAGCAGTACTTC.

This clone was found a few times. The J gene is TRBJ2-5, the V gene TRBV7-8; 7 nucleotides match TRBD1. CDR1 is SGHVS and CDR2 is FQNEAQ in the germline V gene. The junction had 5 bases not matched to a gene; V was cut back by 6 bases and J by 4 bases. The CDR3 contains 13 residues. CDR3: CASRYRGGETQYF. The CDR3, as DNA: TGTGCCAGCAGGTACAGGGGTGGAGAGACCCAGTACTTC.

V gene TRBV10-2 combines with J gene TRBJ1-1, with a possible D match to TRBD1 (5 bases). Trimming shortened V by 6 bases and J by 3 bases, and 11 bases separated the two germline ends. The CDR3 sequence is 13 residues long. CDR1 is WSHSY and CDR2 is SAAADI in the germline V gene. CDR3 sequence: CASRNWGDTEAFF. CDR3 coding DNA: TGCGCCAGCAGAAACTGGGGGGACACTGAAGCTTTCTTT.